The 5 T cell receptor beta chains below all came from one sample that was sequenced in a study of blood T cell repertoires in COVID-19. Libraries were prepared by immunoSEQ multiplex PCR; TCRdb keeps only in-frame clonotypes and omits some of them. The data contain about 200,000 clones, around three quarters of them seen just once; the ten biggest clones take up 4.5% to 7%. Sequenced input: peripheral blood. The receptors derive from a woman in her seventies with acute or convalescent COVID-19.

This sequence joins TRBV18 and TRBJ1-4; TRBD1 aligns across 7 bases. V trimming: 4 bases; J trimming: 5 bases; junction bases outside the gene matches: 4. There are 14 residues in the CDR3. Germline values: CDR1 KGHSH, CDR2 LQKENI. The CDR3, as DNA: TGTGCCAGCTCACTCGTACAGGGGAATGAAAAACTGTTTTTT. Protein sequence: CASSLVQGNEKLFF.

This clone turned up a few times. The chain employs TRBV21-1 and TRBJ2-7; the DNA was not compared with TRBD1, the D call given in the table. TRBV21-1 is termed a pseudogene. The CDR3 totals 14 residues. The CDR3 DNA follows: TGTGCCAGCAGCACACAGGGACCGCGCTACGAGCAGTACTTC. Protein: CASSTQGPRYEQYF.

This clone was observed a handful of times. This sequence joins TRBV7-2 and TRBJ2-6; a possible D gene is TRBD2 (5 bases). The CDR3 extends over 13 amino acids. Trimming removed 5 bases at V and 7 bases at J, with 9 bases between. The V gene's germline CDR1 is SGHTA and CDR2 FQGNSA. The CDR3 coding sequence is TGTGCCAGCAGCCTCGGAGGAGCCAACGTCCTGACTTTC. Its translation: CASSLGGANVLTF. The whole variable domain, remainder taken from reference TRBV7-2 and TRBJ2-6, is GAGVSQSPSNKVTEKGKDVELRCDPISGHTALYWYRQSLGQGLEFLIYFQGNSAPDKSGLPSDRFSAERTGGSVSTLTIQRTQQEDSAVYLCASSLGGANVLTFGAGSRLTVL.

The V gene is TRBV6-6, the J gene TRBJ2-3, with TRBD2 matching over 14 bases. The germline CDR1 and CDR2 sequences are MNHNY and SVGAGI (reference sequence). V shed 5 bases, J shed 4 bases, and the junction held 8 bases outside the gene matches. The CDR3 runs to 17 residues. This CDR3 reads CASSHRTSGRSSDTQYF. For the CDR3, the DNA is TGTGCCAGCAGTCACAGGACTAGCGGGAGGTCGTCAGATACGCAGTATTTT.

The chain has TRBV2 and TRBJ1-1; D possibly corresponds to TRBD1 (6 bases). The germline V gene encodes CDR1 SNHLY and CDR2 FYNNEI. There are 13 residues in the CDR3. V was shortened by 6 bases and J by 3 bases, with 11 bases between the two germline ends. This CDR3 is CASSQQGYTEAFF. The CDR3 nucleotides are TGTGCCAGCAGCCAACAGGGATACACTGAAGCTTTCTTT.